This T cell receptor beta chain originates from a study of blood T cell repertoires in COVID-19. About the research overall: Some COVID-19 samples were acute and others convalescent; all came from the United States, Italy and Spain. In each case, the material was cDNA or gDNA derived from T cells, B-cell-depleted T cells, or PBMCs.

Authors' methods: By means of reference gene primer amplification, nucleated cell counts were estimated. Profiling relied on immunoSEQ multiplex PCR, and the TCRdb table lists in-frame clones only, not all of them. Clone size and the V and J calls come from that table; the DNA yielded D and trimming. The sample records about 250,000 clones, 70% to 90% being singletons. CDR3 length: 15 amino acids. Germline loops: CDR1 KGHSH, CDR2 LQKENI. V was clipped by 2 bases and J by 3 bases; unmatched bases: 2. Enrollment of patients from Seattle took place during active infection, with longitudinal follow-up. The receptor's source is a man aged 45-60 years with COVID-19, enrolled during active disease. What was sequenced was peripheral blood. The J gene is TRBJ1-3, the V gene TRBV18, with 9 nucleotides matching TRBD1. CDR3 nucleotides: TGTGCCAGCTCACCAGCGGACAGGGGTGGAAACACCATATATTTT. Residues: CASSPADRGGNTIYF.